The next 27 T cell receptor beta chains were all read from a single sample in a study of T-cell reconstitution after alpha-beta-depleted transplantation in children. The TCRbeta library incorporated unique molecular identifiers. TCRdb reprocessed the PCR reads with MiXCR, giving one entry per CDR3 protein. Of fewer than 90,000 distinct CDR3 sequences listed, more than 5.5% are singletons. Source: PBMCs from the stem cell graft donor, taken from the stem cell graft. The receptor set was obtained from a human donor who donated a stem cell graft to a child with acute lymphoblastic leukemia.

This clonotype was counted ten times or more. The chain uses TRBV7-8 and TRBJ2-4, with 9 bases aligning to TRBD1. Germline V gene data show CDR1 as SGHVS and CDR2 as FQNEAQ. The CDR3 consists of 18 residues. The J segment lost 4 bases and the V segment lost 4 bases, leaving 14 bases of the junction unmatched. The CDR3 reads CASSSQSGQGNLKNIQYF. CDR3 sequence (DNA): TGTGCCAGCAGCTCGCAATCCGGACAGGGGAACCTAAAAAACATTCAGTACTTC.

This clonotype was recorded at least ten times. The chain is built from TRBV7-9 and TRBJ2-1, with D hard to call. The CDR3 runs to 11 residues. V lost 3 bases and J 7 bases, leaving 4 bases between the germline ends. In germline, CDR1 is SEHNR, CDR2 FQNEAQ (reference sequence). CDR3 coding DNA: TGTGCCAGCAGCTTGACGAATGAGCAGTTCTTC. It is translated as CASSLTNEQFF.

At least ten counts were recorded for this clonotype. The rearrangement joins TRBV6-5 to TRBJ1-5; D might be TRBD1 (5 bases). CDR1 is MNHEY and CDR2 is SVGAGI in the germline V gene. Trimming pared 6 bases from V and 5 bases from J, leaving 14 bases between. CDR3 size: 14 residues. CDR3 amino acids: CASSPQGPYQPQHF. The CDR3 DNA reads TGTGCCAGCAGCCCTCAGGGACCCTATCAGCCCCAGCATTTT.

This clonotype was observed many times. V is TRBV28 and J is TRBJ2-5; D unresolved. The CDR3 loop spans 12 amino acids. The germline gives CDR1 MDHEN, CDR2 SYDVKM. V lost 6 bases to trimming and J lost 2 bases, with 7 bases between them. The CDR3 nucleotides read TGTGCCAGCAGACCTCCACAAGAGACCCAGTACTTC. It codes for CASRPPQETQYF. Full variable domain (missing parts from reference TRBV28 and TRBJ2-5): DVKVTQSSRYLVKRTGEKVFLECVQDMDHENMFWYRQDPGLGLRLIYFSYDVKMKEKGDIPEGYSVSREKKERFSLILESASTNQTSMYLCASRPPQETQYFGPGTRLLVL.

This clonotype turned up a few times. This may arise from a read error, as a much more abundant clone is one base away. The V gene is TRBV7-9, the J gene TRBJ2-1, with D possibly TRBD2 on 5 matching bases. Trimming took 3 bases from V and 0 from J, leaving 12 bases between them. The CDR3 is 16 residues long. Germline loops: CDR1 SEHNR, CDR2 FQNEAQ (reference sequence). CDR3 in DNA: TGTGCCAGCAGCTTCGAGGGCGATAGCTCCTACAATGAGCAGTTCTTC. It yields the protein CASSFEGDSSYNEQFF.

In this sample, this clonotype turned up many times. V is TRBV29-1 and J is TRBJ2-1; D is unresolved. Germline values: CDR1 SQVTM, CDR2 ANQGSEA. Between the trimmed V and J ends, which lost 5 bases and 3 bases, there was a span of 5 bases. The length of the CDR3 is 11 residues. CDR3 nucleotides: TGCAGCGTTCCGATCTACAATGAGCAGTTCTTC. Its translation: CSVPIYNEQFF.

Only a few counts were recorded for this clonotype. CDR3 in amino acids: CASSLIPEEDTQYF. CDR3 DNA: TGTGCCAGCAGCCTCATCCCCGAGGAAGATACGCAGTATTTT. The V gene is TRBV4-2, the J gene TRBJ2-3, with D hard to call. This CDR3 contains 14 residues. Germline values: CDR1 LGHNA, CDR2 YNFKEQ. Trimming removed 4 bases at V and 5 bases at J, with 13 bases between.

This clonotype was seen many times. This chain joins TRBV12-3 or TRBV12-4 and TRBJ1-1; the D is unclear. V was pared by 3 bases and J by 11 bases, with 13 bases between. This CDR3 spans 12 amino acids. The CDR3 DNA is TGTGCCAGCAGTTTCTCGTACGTAATGGCTTTCTTT. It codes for CASSFSYVMAFF.

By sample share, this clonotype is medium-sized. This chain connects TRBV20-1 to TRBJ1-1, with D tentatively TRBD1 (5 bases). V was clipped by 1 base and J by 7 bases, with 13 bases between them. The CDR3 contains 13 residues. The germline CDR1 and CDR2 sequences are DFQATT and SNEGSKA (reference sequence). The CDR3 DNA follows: TGCAGTGCTAGAGGCCCAGGGCAGCTTGAAGCTTTCTTT. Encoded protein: CSARGPGQLEAFF.

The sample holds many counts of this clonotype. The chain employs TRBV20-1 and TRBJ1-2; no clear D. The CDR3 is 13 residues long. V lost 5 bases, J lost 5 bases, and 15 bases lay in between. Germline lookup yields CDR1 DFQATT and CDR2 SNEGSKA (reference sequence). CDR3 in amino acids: CSAWVESGYGYTF. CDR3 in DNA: TGCAGTGCTTGGGTAGAATCGGGGTATGGCTACACCTTC.

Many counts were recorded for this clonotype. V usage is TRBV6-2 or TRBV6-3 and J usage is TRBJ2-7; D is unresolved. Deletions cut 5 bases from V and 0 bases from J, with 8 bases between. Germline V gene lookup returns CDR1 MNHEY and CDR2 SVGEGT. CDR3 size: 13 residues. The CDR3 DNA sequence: TGTGCCAGCAGTGTCGGCCGCTCCTACGAGCAGTACTTC. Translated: CASSVGRSYEQYF.

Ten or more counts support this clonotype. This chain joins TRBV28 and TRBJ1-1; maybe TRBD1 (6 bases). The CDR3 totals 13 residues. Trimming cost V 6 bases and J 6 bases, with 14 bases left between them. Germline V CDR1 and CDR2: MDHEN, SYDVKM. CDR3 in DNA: TGTGCCAGCAGCCTCGACAGGTGGGCTGAAGCTTTCTTT. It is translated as CASSLDRWAEAFF.

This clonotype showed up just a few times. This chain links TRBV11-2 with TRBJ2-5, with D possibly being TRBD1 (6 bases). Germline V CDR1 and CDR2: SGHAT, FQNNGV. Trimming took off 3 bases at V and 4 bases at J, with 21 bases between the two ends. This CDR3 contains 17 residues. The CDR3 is CASSFGAIRGWGETQYF. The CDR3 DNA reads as TGTGCCAGCAGCTTTGGGGCGATCAGGGGATGGGGAGAGACCCAGTACTTC.

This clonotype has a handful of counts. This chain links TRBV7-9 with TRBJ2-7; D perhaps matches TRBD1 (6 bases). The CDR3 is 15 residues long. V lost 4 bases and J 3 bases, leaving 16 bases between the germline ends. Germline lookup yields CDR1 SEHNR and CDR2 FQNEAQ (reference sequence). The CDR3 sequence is CASSSPLGTNYEQYF. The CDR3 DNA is TGTGCCAGCAGCTCTCCTTTGGGGACAAACTACGAGCAGTACTTC.

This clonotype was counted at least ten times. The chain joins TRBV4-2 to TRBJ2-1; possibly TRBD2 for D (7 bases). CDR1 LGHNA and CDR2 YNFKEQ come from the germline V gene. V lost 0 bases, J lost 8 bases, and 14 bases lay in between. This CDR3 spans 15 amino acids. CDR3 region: CASSQEGGAVDEQFF. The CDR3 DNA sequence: TGTGCCAGCAGCCAAGAAGGGGGGGCCGTAGATGAGCAGTTCTTC.

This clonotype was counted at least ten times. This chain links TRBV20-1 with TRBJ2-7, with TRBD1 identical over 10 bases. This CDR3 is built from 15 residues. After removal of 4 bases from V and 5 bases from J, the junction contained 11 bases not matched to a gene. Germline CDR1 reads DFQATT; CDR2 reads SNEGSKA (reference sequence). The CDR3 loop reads CSAKPGTGAGHEQYF. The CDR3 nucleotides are TGCAGTGCTAAACCCGGGACAGGGGCAGGTCACGAGCAGTACTTC.

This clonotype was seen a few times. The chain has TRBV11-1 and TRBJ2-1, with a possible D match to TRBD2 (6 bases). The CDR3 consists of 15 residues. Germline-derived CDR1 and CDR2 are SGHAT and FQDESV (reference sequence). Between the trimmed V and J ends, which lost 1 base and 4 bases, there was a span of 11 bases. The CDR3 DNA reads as TGTGCCAGCAGCTTAGAGGCGGGACCGTACAATGAGCAGTTCTTC. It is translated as CASSLEAGPYNEQFF.

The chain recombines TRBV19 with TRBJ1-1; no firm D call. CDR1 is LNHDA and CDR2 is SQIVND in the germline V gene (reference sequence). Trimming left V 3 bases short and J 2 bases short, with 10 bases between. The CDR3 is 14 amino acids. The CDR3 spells CASSIGQTNTEAFF. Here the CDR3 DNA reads TGTGCCAGTAGTATTGGGCAGACAAACACTGAAGCTTTCTTT.

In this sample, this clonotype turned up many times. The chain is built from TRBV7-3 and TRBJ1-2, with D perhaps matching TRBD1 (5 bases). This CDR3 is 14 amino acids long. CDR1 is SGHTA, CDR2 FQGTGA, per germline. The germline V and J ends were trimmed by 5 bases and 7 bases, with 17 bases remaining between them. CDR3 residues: CASSPDGGEAGYTF. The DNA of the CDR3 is TGTGCCAGCAGCCCCGACGGGGGGGAGGCTGGCTACACCTTC.

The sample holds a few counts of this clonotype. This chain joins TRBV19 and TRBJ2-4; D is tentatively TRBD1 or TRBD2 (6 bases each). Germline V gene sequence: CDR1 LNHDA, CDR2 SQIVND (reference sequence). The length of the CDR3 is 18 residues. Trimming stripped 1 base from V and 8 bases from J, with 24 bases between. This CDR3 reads CASSIGLGLGGKTDIQYF. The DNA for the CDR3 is TGTGCCAGTAGTATAGGGTTGGGGTTGGGGGGCAAGACGGACATTCAGTACTTC.

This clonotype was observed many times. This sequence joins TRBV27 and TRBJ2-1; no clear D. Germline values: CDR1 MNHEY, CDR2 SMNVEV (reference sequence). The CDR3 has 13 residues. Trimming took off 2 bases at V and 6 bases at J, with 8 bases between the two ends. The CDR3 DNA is TGTGCCAGCAGTTTAAGTGGAAGCAATGAGCAGTTCTTC. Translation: CASSLSGSNEQFF.

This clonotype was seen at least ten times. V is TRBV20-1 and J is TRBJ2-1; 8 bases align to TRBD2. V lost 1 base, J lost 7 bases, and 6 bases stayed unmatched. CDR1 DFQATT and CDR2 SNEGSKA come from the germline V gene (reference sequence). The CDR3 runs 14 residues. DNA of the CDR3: TGCAGTGCTAGAGGGACTAGCTCTAGGAATGAGCAGTTCTTC. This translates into CSARGTSSRNEQFF.

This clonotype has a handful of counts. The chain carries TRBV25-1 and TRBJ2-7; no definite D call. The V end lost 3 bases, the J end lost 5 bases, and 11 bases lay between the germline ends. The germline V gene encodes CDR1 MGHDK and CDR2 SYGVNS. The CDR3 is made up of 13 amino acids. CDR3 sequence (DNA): TGTGCCAGCAGTGATCTCGGCGGCCACGAGCAGTACTTC. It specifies CASSDLGGHEQYF.

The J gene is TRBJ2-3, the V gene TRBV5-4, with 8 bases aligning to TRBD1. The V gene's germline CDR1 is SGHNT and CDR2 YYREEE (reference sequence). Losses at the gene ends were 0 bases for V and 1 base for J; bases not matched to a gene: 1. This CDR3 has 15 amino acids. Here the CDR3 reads CASSLGGQGTDTQYF. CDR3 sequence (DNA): TGTGCCAGCAGCTTGGGGGGACAGGGCACAGATACGCAGTATTTT.

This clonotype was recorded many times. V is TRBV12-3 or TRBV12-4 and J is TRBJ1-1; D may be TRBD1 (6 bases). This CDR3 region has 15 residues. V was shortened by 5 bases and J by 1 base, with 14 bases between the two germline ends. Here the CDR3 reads CASSRHRQANTEAFF. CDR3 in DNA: TGTGCCAGCAGTCGCCATAGACAGGCGAACACTGAAGCTTTCTTT.

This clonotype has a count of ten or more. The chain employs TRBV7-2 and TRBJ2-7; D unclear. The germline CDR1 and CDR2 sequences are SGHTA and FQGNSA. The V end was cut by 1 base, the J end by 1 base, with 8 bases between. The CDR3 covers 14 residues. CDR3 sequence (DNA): TGTGCCAGCAGCTTAGTGGACGGATCCTACGAGCAGTACTTC. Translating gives CASSLVDGSYEQYF. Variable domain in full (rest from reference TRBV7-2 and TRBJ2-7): GAGVSQSPSNKVTEKGKDVELRCDPISGHTALYWYRQSLGQGLEFLIYFQGNSAPDKSGLPSDRFSAERTGGSVSTLTIQRTQQEDSAVYLCASSLVDGSYEQYFGPGTRLTVT.

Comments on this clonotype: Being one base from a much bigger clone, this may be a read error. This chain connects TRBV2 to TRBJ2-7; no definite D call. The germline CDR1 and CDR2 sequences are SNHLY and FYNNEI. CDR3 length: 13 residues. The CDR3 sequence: CASRELISYEPYF. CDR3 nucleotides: TGTGCCAGCAGGGAACTTATCTCCTACGAGCCGTACTTC.